This T cell receptor beta chain comes out of a study of blood T cell repertoires in COVID-19. Study in general: Samples representing acute and convalescent COVID-19 were sourced from the United States, Italy and Spain. PBMCs, B-cell-depleted T cells, or T cells provided the cDNA or gDNA that made up the material.

This CDR3 contains 16 residues. Germline CDR1 reads LNHDA; CDR2 reads SQIVND (reference sequence). After removal of 6 bases from V and 2 bases from J, the junction contained 4 bases not matched to a gene. This clone came up once. Measured with immunoSEQ multiplex PCR; TCRdb has only the in-frame clones, and not every one. The repertoire includes about 300,000 clones, 86% of them detected once, and around 1.7% sits in the top ten. The chain has TRBV19 and TRBJ2-6, with 10 positions matching TRBD1. Sample: peripheral blood. The sequence was obtained from a woman aged 50 to 60 with acute or convalescent COVID-19. In nucleotides, the CDR3 is TGTGCCAGTAGGGACAGGGGGTTTACTGGGGCCAACGTCCTGACTTTC. The encoded protein is CASRDRGFTGANVLTF. Full variable domain (missing parts from reference TRBV19 and TRBJ2-6): DGGITQSPKYLFRKEGQNVTLSCEQNLNHDAMYWYRQDPGQGLRLIYYSQIVNDFQKGDIAEGYSVSREKKESFPLTVTSAQKNPTAFYLCASRDRGFTGANVLTFGAGSRLTVL.